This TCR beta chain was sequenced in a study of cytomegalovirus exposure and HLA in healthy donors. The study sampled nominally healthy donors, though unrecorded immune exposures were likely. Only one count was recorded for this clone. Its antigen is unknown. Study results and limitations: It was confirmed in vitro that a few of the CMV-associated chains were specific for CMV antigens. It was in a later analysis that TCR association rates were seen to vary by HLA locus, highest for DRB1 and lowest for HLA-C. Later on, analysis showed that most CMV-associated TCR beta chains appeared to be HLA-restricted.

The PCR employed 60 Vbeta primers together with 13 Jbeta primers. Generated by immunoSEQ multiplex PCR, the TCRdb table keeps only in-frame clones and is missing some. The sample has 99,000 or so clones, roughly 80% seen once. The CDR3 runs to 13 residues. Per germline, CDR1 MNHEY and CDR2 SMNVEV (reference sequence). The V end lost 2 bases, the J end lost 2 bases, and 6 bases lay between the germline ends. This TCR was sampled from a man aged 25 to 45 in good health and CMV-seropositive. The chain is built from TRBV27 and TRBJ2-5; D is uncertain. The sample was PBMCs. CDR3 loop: CASSLEAQETQYF. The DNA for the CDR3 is TGTGCCAGCAGTTTAGAGGCGCAAGAGACCCAGTACTTC.